This TCR beta chain emerged from a study of response to subunit inactivated influenza vaccine. Trimming took 3 bases from V and 8 from J; bases not matched to a gene: 11. From germline, CDR1 is MDHEN and CDR2 SYDVKM. The CDR3 covers 15 residues. Whole-study findings and limits: Authors proposed each seasonal influenza vaccination draws in few new T cells.

From the RT-PCR reads, TCRdb called clonotypes with MiXCR, one entry per CDR3 protein. The repertoire holds 250,000 to 350,000 distinct CDR3 sequences, with 22% as singletons. To note about this clonotype: Its antigen is undetermined.

The TCR comes from a man aged 45 to 75 who received an inactivated influenza vaccine. The chain links TRBV28 to TRBJ1-2; 8 bases map to TRBD1. The sequencing here drew on PBMCs from blood, taken 21 months after vaccination. The chain's CDR3 is CASSFPSGTGGGYTF. The CDR3 coding sequence is TGTGCCAGCAGTTTCCCGTCCGGGACAGGAGGCGGCTACACCTTC.